There are a few counts of the clone carrying this T cell receptor beta chain. Its antigen is not known. This entry belongs to a study of T cell repertoires in ileal Crohn's disease. The overall study: Operated complications were stricturing disease (roughly 61%) and penetrating disease (around 39%). Postoperative therapy was given to about half: around 12 thiopurines, 18 anti-TNF agents.

Study findings and constraints: High-frequency clones were more common in sorted CD8 than CD4 cells.

Libraries were prepared by immunoSEQ multiplex PCR; TCRdb keeps only in-frame clonotypes and omits some of them. The table has more than 12,000 clones, over 60% seen once. Sequenced: ileal tissue. The receptor's source is an adult with Crohn's disease.

The CDR3 here is CASSEALSHNSPLHF. In DNA form, the CDR3 reads TGTGCCAGCAGTGAAGCGCTTAGCCATAATTCACCCCTCCACTTT. The chain has TRBV6-1 and TRBJ1-6; D unresolved. Trimming removed 0 bases from V and 5 bases from J, with 8 bases in between. The germline gives CDR1 MNHNS, CDR2 SASEGT. The CDR3 is 15 residues long.